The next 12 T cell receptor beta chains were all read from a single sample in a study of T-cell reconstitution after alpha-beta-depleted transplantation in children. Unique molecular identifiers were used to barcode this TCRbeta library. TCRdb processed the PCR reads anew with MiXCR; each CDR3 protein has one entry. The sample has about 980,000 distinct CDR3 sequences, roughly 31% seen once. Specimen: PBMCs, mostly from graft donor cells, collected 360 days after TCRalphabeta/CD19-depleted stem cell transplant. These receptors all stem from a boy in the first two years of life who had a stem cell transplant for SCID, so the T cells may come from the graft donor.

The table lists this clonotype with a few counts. The CDR3 DNA reads TGTGCCAGCAGCCGGGCCACCTTTGGGGAGCAGTACTTC. Amino acids: CASSRATFGEQYF. The V call is TRBV6-1, the J call TRBJ2-7; D not certain. Trimming took off 6 bases at V and 7 bases at J, with 16 bases between the two ends. The CDR3 length is 13 residues. Germline loops: CDR1 MNHNS, CDR2 SASEGT.

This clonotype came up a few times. The CDR3 is CASSLTIGGDRRPDTQYF. The CDR3, as DNA: TGCGCCAGCAGCTTGACTATTGGAGGGGACAGGCGCCCAGATACGCAGTATTTT. The rearrangement uses TRBV5-1 and TRBJ2-3; 8 bases match TRBD1. Germline V lookup: CDR1 SGHRS, CDR2 YFSETQ. The J segment lost 4 bases and the V segment lost 1 base, leaving 14 bases of the junction unmatched. The CDR3 runs to 18 residues.

CDR3 amino acids: CAWSVIKRGAEQFF. The CDR3, as DNA: TGTGCCTGGAGTGTTATAAAGCGGGGGGCCGAGCAGTTCTTC. V and J are TRBV30 and TRBJ2-1; 9 positions agree with TRBD2. Per germline, CDR1 GTSNPN and CDR2 SVGIG (reference sequence). Trimming removed 0 bases from V and 10 bases from J; junction bases left unmatched: 7. This CDR3 is built from 14 residues.

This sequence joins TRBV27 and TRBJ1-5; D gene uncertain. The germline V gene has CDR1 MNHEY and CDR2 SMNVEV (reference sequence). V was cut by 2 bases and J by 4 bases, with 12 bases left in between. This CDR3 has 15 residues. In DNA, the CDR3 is TGTGCCAGCAGTTTAGGCCGCAAAATAAATCAGCCCCAGCATTTT. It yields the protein CASSLGRKINQPQHF.

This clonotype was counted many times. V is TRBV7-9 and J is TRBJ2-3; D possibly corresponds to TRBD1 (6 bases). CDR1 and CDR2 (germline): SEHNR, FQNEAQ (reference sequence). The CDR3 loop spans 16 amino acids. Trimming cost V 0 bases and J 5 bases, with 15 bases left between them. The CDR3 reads CASSLASSGDGDTQYF. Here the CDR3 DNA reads TGTGCCAGCAGCTTAGCCAGTTCAGGGGATGGAGATACGCAGTATTTT.

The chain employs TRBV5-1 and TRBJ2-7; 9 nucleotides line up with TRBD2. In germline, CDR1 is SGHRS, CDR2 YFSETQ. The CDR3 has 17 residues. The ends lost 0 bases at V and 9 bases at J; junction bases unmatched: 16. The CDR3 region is CASSLDKERGAYLWQYF. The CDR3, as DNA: TGCGCCAGCAGCTTGGATAAAGAGCGGGGGGCCTACCTTTGGCAGTACTTC.

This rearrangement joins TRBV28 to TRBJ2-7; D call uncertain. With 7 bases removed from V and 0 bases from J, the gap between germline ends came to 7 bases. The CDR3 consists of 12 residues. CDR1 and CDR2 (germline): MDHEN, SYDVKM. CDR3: CASMGYSYEQYF. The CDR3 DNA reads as TGTGCCAGCATGGGTTACTCCTACGAGCAGTACTTC.

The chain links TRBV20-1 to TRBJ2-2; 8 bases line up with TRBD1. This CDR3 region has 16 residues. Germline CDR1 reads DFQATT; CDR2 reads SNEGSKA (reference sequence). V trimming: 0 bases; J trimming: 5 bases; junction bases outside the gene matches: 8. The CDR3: CSARDDGQGRTGELFF. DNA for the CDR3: TGCAGTGCTAGAGATGACGGACAGGGAAGAACCGGGGAGCTGTTTTTT.

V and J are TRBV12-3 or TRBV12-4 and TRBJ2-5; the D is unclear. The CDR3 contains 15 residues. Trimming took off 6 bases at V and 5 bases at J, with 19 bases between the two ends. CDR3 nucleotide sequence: TGTGCCAGCAGAAGAACTCTAGTTGTAGGCGAGACCCAGTACTTC. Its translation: CASRRTLVVGETQYF.

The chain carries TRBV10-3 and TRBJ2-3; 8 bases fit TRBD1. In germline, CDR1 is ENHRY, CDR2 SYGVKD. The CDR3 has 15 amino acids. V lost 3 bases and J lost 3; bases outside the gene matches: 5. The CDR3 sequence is CAISEWTGSTDTQYF. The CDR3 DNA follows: TGTGCCATCAGTGAATGGACAGGGAGTACAGATACGCAGTATTTT.

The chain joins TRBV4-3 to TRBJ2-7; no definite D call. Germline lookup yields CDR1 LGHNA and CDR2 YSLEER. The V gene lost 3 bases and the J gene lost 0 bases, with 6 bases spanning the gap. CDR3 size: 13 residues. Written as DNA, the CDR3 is TGCGCCAGCAGCCATGGTCACTCCTACGAGCAGTACTTC. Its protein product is CASSHGHSYEQYF.

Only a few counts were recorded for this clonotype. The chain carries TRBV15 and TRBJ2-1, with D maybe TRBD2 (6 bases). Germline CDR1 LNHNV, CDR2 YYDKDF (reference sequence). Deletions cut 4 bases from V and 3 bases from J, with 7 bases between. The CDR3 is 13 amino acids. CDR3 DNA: TGTGCCACCAGCACCGGGGGCTACAATGAGCAGTTCTTC. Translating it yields CATSTGGYNEQFF.